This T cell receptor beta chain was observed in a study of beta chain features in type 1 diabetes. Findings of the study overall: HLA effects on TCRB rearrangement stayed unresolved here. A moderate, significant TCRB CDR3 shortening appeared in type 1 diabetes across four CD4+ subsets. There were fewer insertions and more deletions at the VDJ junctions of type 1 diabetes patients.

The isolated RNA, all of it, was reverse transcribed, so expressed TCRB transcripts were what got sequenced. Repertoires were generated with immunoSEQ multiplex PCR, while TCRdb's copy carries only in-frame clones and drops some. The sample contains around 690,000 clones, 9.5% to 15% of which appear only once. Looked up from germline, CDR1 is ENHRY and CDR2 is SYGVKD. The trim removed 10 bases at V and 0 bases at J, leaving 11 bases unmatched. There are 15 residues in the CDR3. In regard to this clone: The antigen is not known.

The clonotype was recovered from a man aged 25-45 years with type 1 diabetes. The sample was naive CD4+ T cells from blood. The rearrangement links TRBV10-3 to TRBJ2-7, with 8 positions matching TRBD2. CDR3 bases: TGTGCCACCTGGGCGGGGGGTTTGAGCTCCTACGAGCAGTACTTC. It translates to CATWAGGLSSYEQYF.